Here is one T cell receptor beta chain with its context. The target antigen is unknown. The CDR3 is made up of 16 amino acids. V gave up 1 base and J gave up 5 bases; unmatched junction bases: 8. Per germline, CDR1 LGHNA and CDR2 YSLEER. This sample stems from a study of response to subunit inactivated influenza vaccine. TCRdb reprocessed the RT-PCR reads with MiXCR, giving one entry per CDR3 protein. The sample yields some 500,000 distinct CDR3 sequences, approximately 17% seen once. Points from the study as a whole: Authors proposed each seasonal influenza vaccination draws in few new T cells.

The source was CD4+ T cells sorted from PBMCs, collected around 25 months after vaccination. The J gene is TRBJ2-5, the V gene TRBV4-3; 9 bases match TRBD2. This clonotype was sampled from a man aged 50 to 69 who received an inactivated influenza vaccine. The CDR3 sequence is CASSQGRRGGVETQYF. CDR3 nucleotides: TGCGCCAGCAGCCAAGGTCGGCGGGGGGGCGTGGAGACCCAGTACTTC.